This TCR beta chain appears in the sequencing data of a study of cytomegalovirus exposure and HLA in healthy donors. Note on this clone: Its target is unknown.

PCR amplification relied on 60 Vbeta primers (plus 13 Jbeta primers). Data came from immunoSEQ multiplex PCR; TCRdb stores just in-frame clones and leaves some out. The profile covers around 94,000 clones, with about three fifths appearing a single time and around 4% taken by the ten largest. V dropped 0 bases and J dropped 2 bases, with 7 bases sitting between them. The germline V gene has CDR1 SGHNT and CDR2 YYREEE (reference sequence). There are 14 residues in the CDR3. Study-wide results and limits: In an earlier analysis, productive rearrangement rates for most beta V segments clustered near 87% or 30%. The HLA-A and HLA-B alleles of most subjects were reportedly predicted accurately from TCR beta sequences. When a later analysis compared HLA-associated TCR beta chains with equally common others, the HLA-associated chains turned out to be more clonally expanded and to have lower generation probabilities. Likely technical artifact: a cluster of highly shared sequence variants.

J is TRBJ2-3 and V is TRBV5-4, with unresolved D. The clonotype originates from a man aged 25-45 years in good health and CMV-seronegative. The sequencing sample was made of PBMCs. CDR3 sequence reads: CASSLDRITDTQYF. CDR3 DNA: TGTGCCAGCAGCTTGGACAGAATCACAGATACGCAGTATTTT.